This T cell receptor beta chain was identified in a study of blood T cell repertoires in COVID-19. For the study at large: Samples of COVID-19 (acute and convalescent) were obtained from the United States, Italy and Spain. The cDNA or gDNA used as material had been derived from T cells, B-cell-depleted T cells, or PBMCs.

In the source study's methods: Reference gene primer amplification gave estimated nucleated cell counts. Profiling relied on immunoSEQ multiplex PCR, and the TCRdb table lists in-frame clones only, not all of them. V, J and clone size were drawn from that table, and D and trimming were deduced from the DNA. Of 150,000 to 200,000 clones detected, about nine tenths appear once; the ten largest clones hold more than 0.7%. The table lists this clone with a few counts. The source material was peripheral blood. This clonotype was sampled from a woman aged 70-85 years with acute or convalescent COVID-19.

CDR3: CASKLAALYNEQFF. The DNA of the CDR3 is TGTGCCAGCAAACTAGCGGCCCTTTACAATGAGCAGTTCTTC. The V gene is TRBV28, the J gene TRBJ2-1; 8 bases map to TRBD2. This CDR3 is built from 14 residues. CDR1 and CDR2 (germline): MDHEN, SYDVKM. J was trimmed by 4 bases and V by 7 bases; bases with no gene match: 6.